What follows describes a single T cell receptor (beta chain). Its antigen is currently unknown. The entry originates in a study of T cell responses to AZD1222 COVID-19 vaccine. Study outcomes and limitations: Regions 160-218 and 743-854 dominated among vaccine-associated CD4 TCRs spanning spike. Sampling that yielded the repertoires occurred only after the peak T cell response.

Assay: immunoSEQ multiplex PCR; the TCRdb copy retains only in-frame clones and omits some. The repertoire table contains about 140,000 clones. Sequenced material: peripheral blood. This receptor was taken from an adult in good health.

This CDR3 reads CASSRDRAAYEQYF. The CDR3 DNA follows: TGCGCCAGCAGCCGCGACAGGGCGGCCTACGAGCAGTACTTC. V usage is TRBV4-1 and J usage is TRBJ2-7; 7 nucleotides line up with TRBD1. Germline CDR1 is MGHRA and CDR2 is YSYEKL. This CDR3 comprises 14 residues. The V gene end was trimmed by 4 bases and the J gene end by 2 bases; junction bases not matched to a gene: 5.